This TCR beta chain emerged from a study of patients and donors after allogeneic stem cell transplantation. The CDR3 totals 14 residues. Germline V gene lookup returns CDR1 MGHRA and CDR2 YSYEKL. The germline V and J ends were trimmed by 2 bases and 1 base, with 6 bases remaining between them. TCRdb used MiXCR to reprocess the RT-PCR reads, holding one entry per CDR3 protein. The data show about a million distinct CDR3 sequences, roughly 18% seen once. A few counts support this clonotype. The sequence derives from a human donor who was either an allogeneic HSCT recipient or a stem cell or donor lymphocyte infusion donor (not recorded which). It is not recorded whose cells these are; they may come from a transplant donor. The chain combines TRBV4-1 with TRBJ2-4; D not certain. Sequencing was performed on blood, either unsorted or a sorted T cell fraction (not recorded which). CDR3 residues: CASSQSRAKNIQYF. In nucleotides, the CDR3 is TGCGCCAGCAGCCAATCTAGGGCCAAAAACATTCAGTACTTC.